A selection of T cell receptor beta chains follows, all from one sample in a study of T cells in Graves' hyperthyroidism and ophthalmopathy. TCRdb used MiXCR to reprocess the multiplex PCR reads, holding one entry per CDR3 protein. The table has tens of thousands of distinct CDR3 sequences, around 50% seen once. The sequenced material came from blood. These receptor sequences come from a woman aged 50 to 60 with Graves' hyperthyroidism that later progressed to Graves' ophthalmopathy. The CDR3 runs from the conserved cysteine through the conserved F or W. The D gene is left open where the match is weak. Clone size, where shown, is once, few, many, or a class for clones that have expanded.

clone_size j_call v_call d_call cdr3_nt cdr3_aa
large TRBJ1-2 TRBV12-3/TRBV12-4 NA TGTGCCAGCAGTTCAGGCTTCCATGGCTACACCTTC CASSSGFHGYTF
many TRBJ2-7 TRBV12-3/TRBV12-4 TRBD2 TGTGCCAGCATTGGGACTAGCGGGAGTTTTGGGGGCGAGCAGTACTTC CASIGTSGSFGGEQYF
many TRBJ2-1 TRBV6-5 NA TGTGCCAGCAGTTACTCGACCAGAACCTACAATGAGCAGTTCTTC CASSYSTRTYNEQFF
once TRBJ2-1 TRBV29-1 TRBD2 TGCAGCTTCTTAGCGGGAGGGCCCGATAGCTCCTACAATGAGCAGTTCTTC CSFLAGGPDSSYNEQFF
NA TRBJ2-3 TRBV9 NA TGTGCCAGCAGCGCGTGGGAGGCGGCGTCTTACACGCAGTATTTT CASSAWEAASYTQYF
NA TRBJ2-5 TRBV28 TRBD2 TGTGCCAGCAGTACATCTAGCGGGAGGCTATTCGGCGGAGAGACCCAGTACTTC CASSTSSGRLFGGETQYF
NA TRBJ1-4 TRBV20-1 TRBD1 TGCAGTGCTAGAACCGGGACAGGGGATGAAAAACTGTTTTTT CSARTGTGDEKLFF
NA TRBJ2-7 TRBV29-1 TRBD2 TGCAGCGTTGAAGAGACTAGCGGGACACAGCAGTACTTC CSVEETSGTQQYF
many TRBJ2-2 TRBV5-4 TRBD2 TGTGCCAGCAGCTACAAGATAGCGGGAGTGGGCGTCGGGGAGCTGTTTTTT CASSYKIAGVGVGELFF
many TRBJ2-1 TRBV19 NA TGTGCCAGTAGTAGGGTGTCTGGGGGCTCCTACAATGAGCAGTTCTTC CASSRVSGGSYNEQFF
NA TRBJ1-1 TRBV25-1 NA TGTGCCAGCGTAGGGTCGGGCCCTGAAGCTTTCTTT CASVGSGPEAFF
NA TRBJ2-2 TRBV15 NA TGTGCCACCAGCAGAGGTGGGAGTAACACCGGGGAGCTGTTTTTT CATSRGGSNTGELFF
NA TRBJ2-1 TRBV20-1 NA TGCAGTGCTAGAGATTGGCGAGTTGCAGATACGCAGTTCTTC CSARDWRVADTQFF
many TRBJ1-5 TRBV6-1 NA TGTGCCAGCAGTGAACGGGGGACGAATAGCAATCAGCCCCAGCATTTT CASSERGTNSNQPQHF
few TRBJ2-7 TRBV29-1 TRBD1 TGCAGCCCCGGGACAGGACACTACGAGCAGTACTTC CSPGTGHYEQYF
many TRBJ1-5 TRBV6-1 NA TGTGCCAGCAGTGAAGGAGACCCGCCGCAGCCCCAGCATTTT CASSEGDPPQPQHF
once TRBJ2-2 TRBV9 NA TGTGCCAGCAGCGTAGGGGGCGGGGAGCTGTTTTTT CASSVGGGELFF
many TRBJ1-2 TRBV3-1 NA TGTGCCAGCAGCCAAGAAGTCCCGATGGAAAATGGCTACACCTTC CASSQEVPMENGYTF
NA TRBJ2-3 TRBV7-9 TRBD2 TGTGCCGGCAGCACGGGGGGAGACACGCAGTATTTT CAGSTGGDTQYF
NA TRBJ2-7 TRBV7-6 NA TGTGCCAGCGGGGGGGCGGACGAGCAGTACTTC CASGGADEQYF